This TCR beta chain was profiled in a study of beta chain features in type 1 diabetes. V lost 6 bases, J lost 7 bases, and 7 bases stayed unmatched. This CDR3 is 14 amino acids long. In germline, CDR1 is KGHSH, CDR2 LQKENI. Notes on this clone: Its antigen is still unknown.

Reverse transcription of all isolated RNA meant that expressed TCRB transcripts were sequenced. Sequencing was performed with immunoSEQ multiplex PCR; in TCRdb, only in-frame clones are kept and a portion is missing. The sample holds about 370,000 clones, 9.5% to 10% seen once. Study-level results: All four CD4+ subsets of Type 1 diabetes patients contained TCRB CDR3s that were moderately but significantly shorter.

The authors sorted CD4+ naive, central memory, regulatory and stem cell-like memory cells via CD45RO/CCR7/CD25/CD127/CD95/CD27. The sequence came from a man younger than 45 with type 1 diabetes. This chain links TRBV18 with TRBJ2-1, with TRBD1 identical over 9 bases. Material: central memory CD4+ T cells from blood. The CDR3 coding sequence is TGTGCCAGCTCGTTACAGGGGGCGCGGAATGAGCAGTTCTTC. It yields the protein CASSLQGARNEQFF.